This entry lists 27 T cell receptor beta chains sequenced from one sample in a study of blood T cell repertoires in COVID-19. The table came from immunoSEQ multiplex PCR; TCRdb's copy has only in-frame clones and leaves some out. The data contain approximately 60,000 clones, roughly three quarters of them singletons. Sequenced: peripheral blood. Receptors were obtained from a man aged 55 to 70 with acute or convalescent COVID-19.

With respect to this clone: Here the CDR3 omits its conserved ending phenylalanine or tryptophan, so a read error is the likely source. The DNA is left out, because the CDR3 cannot be placed on it with certainty; the CDR3 is given as TCRdb lists it. The rearrangement links TRBV11-2 to TRBJ2-3; the listed D gene, TRBD1, was not tested against the DNA. The length of the CDR3 is 13 amino acids, counting both ends. Germline V gene data show CDR1 as SGHAT and CDR2 as FQNNGV. CDR3 sequence reads: CASSLRQGTVPIL.

In its sample, this clone was seen once. The CDR3 sequence: CASSLAGQGSSEAFF. The CDR3 nucleotides read TGTGCCAGCAGCTTAGCGGGGCAGGGGAGCTCTGAAGCTTTCTTT. The chain couples TRBV13 to TRBJ1-1, with a tentative D call TRBD1 (6 bases). V lost 1 base to trimming and J lost 6 bases, with 15 bases between them. This CDR3 has 15 amino acids. Germline V gene data show CDR1 as PRHDT and CDR2 as FYEKMQ (reference sequence).

This chain uses TRBV24-1 with TRBJ2-7, with 10 bases identical to TRBD1. This CDR3 is 16 amino acids long. Looked up from germline, CDR1 is KGHDR and CDR2 is SFDVKD. With V trimmed by 4 bases and J by 3 bases, 8 bases remained unmatched. CDR3 region: CATSDRGGTGVYEQYF. The DNA for the CDR3 is TGTGCCACCAGTGACCGGGGAGGGACAGGGGTCTACGAGCAGTACTTC.

This chain connects TRBV24-1 to TRBJ1-2, with 9 nucleotides matching TRBD1. This CDR3 is built from 17 residues. CDR1 is KGHDR and CDR2 is SFDVKD in the germline V gene. The V gene end was trimmed by 3 bases and the J gene end by 4 bases; junction bases not matched to a gene: 11. CDR3 protein: CATSDPAQDRGFYGYTF. The CDR3 DNA sequence: TGTGCCACCAGTGATCCCGCACAGGACAGGGGATTCTATGGCTACACCTTC.

V and J are TRBV7-3 and TRBJ2-7, with 7 bases identical to TRBD1. Per the germline V gene, CDR1 is SGHTA and CDR2 is FQGTGA. The CDR3 consists of 15 residues. V shed 6 bases, J shed 2 bases, and the junction held 10 bases outside the gene matches. CDR3 nucleotides: TGTGCCAGCAGATTTGACAGGGAGACACCCTACGAGCAGTACTTC. Translating gives CASRFDRETPYEQYF.

The V and J genes are TRBV27 and TRBJ2-7; possibly TRBD2 for D (5 bases). Trimming took off 8 bases at V and 5 bases at J, with 19 bases between the two ends. This CDR3 is 14 amino acids long. Germline V gives CDR1 MNHEY, CDR2 SMNVEV (reference sequence). DNA of the CDR3: TGTGCCAGCGGCTCACGGGATGGGGTGGACGAGCAGTACTTC. As protein: CASGSRDGVDEQYF.

The chain carries TRBV9 and TRBJ2-5; 7 nucleotides align to TRBD1. The germline V gene has CDR1 SGDLS and CDR2 YYNGEE. With V trimmed by 4 bases and J by 5 bases, 8 bases remained unmatched. The CDR3 contains 14 residues. The CDR3 region is CASSPRGSGETQYF. The DNA of the CDR3 is TGTGCCAGCAGCCCCAGGGGGTCCGGGGAGACCCAGTACTTC.

This rearrangement joins TRBV18 to TRBJ1-5; TRBD1 might be the D (6 bases). Germline lookup yields CDR1 KGHSH and CDR2 LQKENI. V was shortened by 3 bases and J by 5 bases, with 8 bases between the two germline ends. The CDR3 loop spans 13 amino acids. CDR3 bases: TGTGCCAGCTCACCGGGGGCAGATCAGCCCCAGCATTTT. This encodes CASSPGADQPQHF.

V gene TRBV5-4 combines with J gene TRBJ2-2; maybe TRBD1 (5 bases). The germline CDR1 and CDR2 sequences are SGHNT and YYREEE (reference sequence). The CDR3 loop spans 12 amino acids. V shed 3 bases and J shed 6 bases, with 6 bases lying between them. CDR3 in amino acids: CASSSGSGELFF. In DNA, the CDR3 is TGTGCCAGCAGCTCAGGGTCCGGGGAGCTGTTTTTT.

The chain uses TRBV2 and TRBJ1-2; D not resolved. Trimming shortened V by 7 bases and J by 1 base, and 22 bases separated the two germline ends. The CDR3 runs to 17 residues. Germline V CDR1 and CDR2: SNHLY, FYNNEI. CDR3 protein: CASKIKRIGPDNYGYTF. The CDR3 nucleotides are TGTGCCAGCAAGATAAAGCGGATAGGGCCAGATAACTATGGCTACACCTTC.

The chain uses TRBV7-9 and TRBJ2-3, with 8 positions matching TRBD1. The CDR3 totals 14 residues. Germline V lookup: CDR1 SEHNR, CDR2 FQNEAQ (reference sequence). The V segment lost 4 bases and the J segment 4 bases; nucleotides outside the gene matches: 4. The CDR3 loop reads CASSSTGDSDTQYF. The CDR3 DNA sequence: TGTGCCAGCAGCTCGACAGGGGATTCAGATACGCAGTATTTT.

The rearrangement links TRBV6-6 to TRBJ2-5; perhaps TRBD2 as D (6 bases). V lost 11 bases and J lost 3, with 16 bases in between. Germline V gene sequence: CDR1 MNHNY, CDR2 SVGAGI (reference sequence). The CDR3 consists of 13 residues. DNA for the CDR3: TGTGCCGCAGGCAAGGGCGGGGAAGAGACCCAGTACTTC. Its translation: CAAGKGGEETQYF.

The chain has TRBV18 and TRBJ1-2; 7 bases line up with TRBD1. There are 15 residues in the CDR3. Germline loops: CDR1 KGHSH, CDR2 LQKENI. V was pared by 6 bases and J by 0 bases, with 7 bases of the junction left unmatched. This CDR3 is CASSEAGGTNYGYTF. DNA for the CDR3: TGTGCCAGCTCGGAAGCAGGGGGTACTAACTATGGCTACACCTTC.

J is TRBJ1-1 and V is TRBV19, with 8 bases lining up with TRBD1. From germline, CDR1 is LNHDA and CDR2 SQIVND (reference sequence). CDR3 length equals 12 residues. The V and J ends lost 10 bases and 8 bases, in that order; junction bases with no gene match: 9. The CDR3 bases are TGTGCCACCAGTTCTTGGACAGGGGAAGCTTTCTTT. Translating gives CATSSWTGEAFF.

In this sample, this clone turned up a few times. The chain joins TRBV21-1 to TRBJ1-2; the D call in the table, TRBD1, was not verified against the DNA. TRBV21-1 is a pseudogene. The CDR3 sequence is 18 residues long. The CDR3 is CASSKPPGTGGSSGGYTF. The CDR3 nucleotides are TGTGCCAGCAGCAAACCCCCCGGGACAGGGGGCTCTTCCGGTGGCTACACCTTC.

The V and J genes are TRBV9 and TRBJ2-5; 10 bases are a match to TRBD2. Germline V gene sequence: CDR1 SGDLS, CDR2 YYNGEE. V gave up 0 bases and J gave up 5 bases; unmatched junction bases: 4. The CDR3 is made up of 15 amino acids. As DNA, the CDR3 is TGTGCCAGCAGCGTAGGGAGCGGGGGGGTTGAGACCCAGTACTTC. Translated: CASSVGSGGVETQYF.

This chain uses TRBV12-3 or TRBV12-4 with TRBJ1-1; 7 bases agree with TRBD1. CDR3 length: 13 amino acids. V was clipped by 6 bases and J by 3 bases; unmatched bases: 4. The CDR3 loop is CASSARGYTEAFF. The CDR3 region has the DNA TGTGCCAGCAGCGCCAGGGGGTACACTGAAGCTTTCTTT.

The chain joins TRBV11-2 to TRBJ2-5; 9 bases map to TRBD2. This CDR3 spans 15 amino acids. The J segment lost 5 bases and the V segment lost 3 bases, leaving 7 bases of the junction unmatched. Germline CDR1 SGHAT, CDR2 FQNNGV. CDR3 sequence: CASSFGTSRWETQYF. CDR3 coding DNA: TGTGCCAGCAGCTTTGGGACTAGCAGGTGGGAGACCCAGTACTTC.

V usage is TRBV2 and J usage is TRBJ1-5, with 7 bases that match TRBD1. CDR3 size: 13 residues. The germline V gene has CDR1 SNHLY and CDR2 FYNNEI. V trimming: 6 bases; J trimming: 6 bases; junction bases outside the gene matches: 5. The CDR3 DNA reads TGTGCCAGCAGGAACAGGGGAAGTCAGCCCCAGCATTTT. Translating it yields CASRNRGSQPQHF.

The V call is TRBV2, the J call TRBJ1-2, with a weak D call TRBD1 (6 bases). The CDR3 spans 14 residues. V gave up 2 bases and J gave up 2 bases, with 9 bases separating them. From germline, CDR1 is SNHLY and CDR2 FYNNEI. CDR3 DNA sequence: TGTGCCAGCAGTGAAACAGGGACGAACTATGGCTACACCTTC. Its protein is CASSETGTNYGYTF. The variable domain in full, completed from reference TRBV2 and TRBJ1-2, reads EPEVTQTPSHQVTQMGQEVILRCVPISNHLYFYWYRQILGQKVEFLVSFYNNEISEKSEIFDDQFSVERPDGSNFTLKIRSTKLEDSAMYFCASSETGTNYGYTFGSGTRLTVV.

The chain is built from TRBV18 and TRBJ2-5; 10 nucleotides agree with TRBD2. V lost 3 bases to trimming and J lost 4 bases; unmatched junction nucleotides: 2. CDR3 length: 14 amino acids. In germline, CDR1 is KGHSH, CDR2 LQKENI. The CDR3 DNA reads TGTGCCAGCTCACCGCGGACTAGCGGAGAGACCCAGTACTTC. It is translated as CASSPRTSGETQYF.

This clone was seen a few times. The V gene is TRBV28, the J gene TRBJ2-2, with 7 bases lining up with TRBD1. This CDR3 is 13 amino acids long. V lost 11 bases and J lost 0; bases outside the gene matches: 3. Per germline, CDR1 MDHEN and CDR2 SYDVKM. The CDR3 reads CASGQTNTGELFF. The CDR3 DNA sequence: TGTGCCTCGGGACAGACGAACACCGGGGAGCTGTTTTTT.

The chain uses TRBV21-1 and TRBJ1-1; the table gives TRBD1 as D, unverified against the DNA. TRBV21-1 is a documented pseudogene. This CDR3 has 15 residues. CDR3 bases: TGTGCCAGCAGCAAAATCCGGGACAAGAACACTGAAGCTTTCTTT. Translated, it gives CASSKIRDKNTEAFF.

This clone has just one count. The chain couples TRBV2 to TRBJ2-3; D may be TRBD1 (6 bases). Germline CDR1 SNHLY, CDR2 FYNNEI. Trimming removed 1 base from V and 0 bases from J, with 11 bases in between. The CDR3 has 16 amino acids. CDR3 nucleotide sequence: TGTGCCAGCAGTGAAGACACAGGGCCTAGCACAGATACGCAGTATTTT. It is translated as CASSEDTGPSTDTQYF. Supplemented by reference TRBV2 and TRBJ2-3, the full variable domain reads EPEVTQTPSHQVTQMGQEVILRCVPISNHLYFYWYRQILGQKVEFLVSFYNNEISEKSEIFDDQFSVERPDGSNFTLKIRSTKLEDSAMYFCASSEDTGPSTDTQYFGPGTRLTVL.

CDR3 residues: CASSDPPPGTSGGTQYF. CDR3 coding DNA: TGTGCCAGCAGCGACCCTCCCCCCGGGACTAGCGGGGGCACGCAGTATTTT. The J gene is TRBJ2-3, the V gene TRBV2; 14 bases are a match to TRBD2. Germline lookup yields CDR1 SNHLY and CDR2 FYNNEI. The V gene end was trimmed by 6 bases and the J gene end by 9 bases; junction bases not matched to a gene: 14. This CDR3 is built from 17 residues. The full variable domain, completed using reference TRBV2 and TRBJ2-3, is EPEVTQTPSHQVTQMGQEVILRCVPISNHLYFYWYRQILGQKVEFLVSFYNNEISEKSEIFDDQFSVERPDGSNFTLKIRSTKLEDSAMYFCASSDPPPGTSGGTQYFGPGTRLTVL.

The chain employs TRBV5-1 and TRBJ1-4; 9 positions match TRBD1. The CDR3 length is 15 residues. Germline V CDR1 and CDR2: SGHRS, YFSETQ. Germline trimming cut 5 bases from V and 7 bases from J; bases unmatched to any gene: 9. The chain's CDR3 is CASSPGTGTSEKLFF. The CDR3 region has the DNA TGCGCCAGCAGTCCCGGGACAGGGACGAGTGAAAAACTGTTTTTT.

V and J are TRBV25-1 and TRBJ2-7; 12 positions match TRBD1. The V and J ends lost 5 bases and 4 bases, in that order; junction bases with no gene match: 9. The CDR3 is 16 residues long. Germline CDR1 and CDR2: MGHDK and SYGVNS. The chain's CDR3 is CASSKSWDRGLYEQYF. The CDR3 DNA is TGTGCCAGCAGTAAATCGTGGGACAGGGGGCTATACGAGCAGTACTTC.